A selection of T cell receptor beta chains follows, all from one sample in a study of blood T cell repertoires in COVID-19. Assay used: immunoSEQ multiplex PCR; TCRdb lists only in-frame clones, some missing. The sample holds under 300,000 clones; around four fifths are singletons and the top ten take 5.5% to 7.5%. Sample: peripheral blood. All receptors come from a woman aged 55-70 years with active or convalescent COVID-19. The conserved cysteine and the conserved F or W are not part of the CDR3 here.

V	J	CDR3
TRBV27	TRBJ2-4	ASSFGGANIQY
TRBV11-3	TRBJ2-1	ASSLSRLAGGPNEQF
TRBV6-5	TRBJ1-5	ASIPDPVEGQPQH
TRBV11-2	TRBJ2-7	ASSSFPRNYEQY
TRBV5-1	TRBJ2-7	ASSLDPSSYEQY
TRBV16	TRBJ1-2	ASSQSQGNYGYT
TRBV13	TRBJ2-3	ASSLGGRSTDTQY
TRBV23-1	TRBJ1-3	ASSNRASGNTIY
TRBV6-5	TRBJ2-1	ASSYSGGGSYNEQF
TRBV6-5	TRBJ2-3	ASSQRSGRLDTQY
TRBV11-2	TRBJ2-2	ASSLVPRAGELF
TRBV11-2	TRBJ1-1	ASSPGQGRNTEAF
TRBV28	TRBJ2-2	ASSPLDRAVGELF
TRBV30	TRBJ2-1	AWIWAGNSYNEQF
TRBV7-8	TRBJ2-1	ASSTVRDYYNEQF
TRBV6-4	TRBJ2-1	ASSLRQGGYNEQF
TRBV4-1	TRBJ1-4	ASSQVRAYRGANEKLF
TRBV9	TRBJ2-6	ASSGGTGDPGANVLT
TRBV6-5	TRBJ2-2	ASRARVVFGELF
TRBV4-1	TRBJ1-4	ASSQAPLEVLDEKLF
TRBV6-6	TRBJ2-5	ASSPGTHKETQY
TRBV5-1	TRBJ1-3	ASSFVGSSGNTIY
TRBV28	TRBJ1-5	ASSSHRTPYSNQPQH
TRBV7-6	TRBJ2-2	ASSLDYGPQGTGELF
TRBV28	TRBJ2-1	ASTPLRYNEQF
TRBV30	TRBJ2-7	AWDVAGAYEQY
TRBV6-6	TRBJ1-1	ASSYEGARTEAF
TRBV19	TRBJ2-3	ASSTLQGATDTQY
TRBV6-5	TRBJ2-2	ASQEVQGATGELF
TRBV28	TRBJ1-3	ASSFWGEGNTIY
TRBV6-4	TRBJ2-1	TSLPLVERPDNEQF
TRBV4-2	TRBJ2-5	ASSQVGTEKRTQY
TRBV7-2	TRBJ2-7	ASSRISYEQY
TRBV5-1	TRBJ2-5	ASSAALQRGGWETQY
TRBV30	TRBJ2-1	AWGGLADNEQF
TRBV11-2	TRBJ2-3	ASSSSGSTDTQY
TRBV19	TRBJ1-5	ASSETGGNQPQH
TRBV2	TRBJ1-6	ASAKGQGNSPLH
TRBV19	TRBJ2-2	ASSIRQGASGGELF
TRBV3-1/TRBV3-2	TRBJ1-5	ASSQRGSWPQH
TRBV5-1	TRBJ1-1	ASSSTGNTEAF
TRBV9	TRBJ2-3	ASSPRYTDTQY
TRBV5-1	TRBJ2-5	ASSLGRGETQY
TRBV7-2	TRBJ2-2	ASSLGRSNTGELF
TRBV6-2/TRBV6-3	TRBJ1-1	ASSYSRENTEAF
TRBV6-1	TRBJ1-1	ASSEGARGYTEAF
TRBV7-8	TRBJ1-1	ASSLGQGTEAF
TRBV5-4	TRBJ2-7	ASSLGQGSSYEQY
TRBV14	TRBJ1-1	ASSPGTGGTEAF
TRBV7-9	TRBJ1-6	ASSSGNSPNSPLH
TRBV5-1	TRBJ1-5	ASSLEAGGWSQPQH
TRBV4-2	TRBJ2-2	ASSQVGRRSVGELF
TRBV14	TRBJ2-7	ASSQDSGGRPYEQY
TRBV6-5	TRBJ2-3	ASTLVTDTQY
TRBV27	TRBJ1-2	ASSLGHGGFYGYT
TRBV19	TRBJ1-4	ASSMSGANEKLF
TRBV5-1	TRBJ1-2	ASSWDSANYGYT
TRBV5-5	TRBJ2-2	ASSPPGQAETRKLF
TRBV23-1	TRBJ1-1	ASSQSQEIPNTEAF